This T cell receptor beta chain was sequenced for a study of cytomegalovirus exposure and HLA in healthy donors. Study overall: Prior work identified around 120 million unique TCR beta sequences in around 170 million T cells. Study observations and caveats: The authors listed roughly 150 TCR beta chains as cytomegalovirus-associated. In vitro experiments confirmed that three CMV-associated chains were specific for CMV antigens.

A remark on this clone: The antigen remains unidentified.

13 Jbeta primers and 60 Vbeta primers were used for the PCR. The method was immunoSEQ multiplex PCR; TCRdb's version includes in-frame clones alone and lacks a portion of them. The sample records about 100,000 clones, just under 75% being singletons. Per the germline V gene, CDR1 is MNHEY and CDR2 is SMNVEV (reference sequence). This CDR3 is built from 14 residues. V lost 2 bases and J 7 bases, leaving 14 bases between the germline ends. J is TRBJ1-2 and V is TRBV27; possible D gene TRBD1, 6 bases. The receptor was isolated from a man between 45 and 60 years old in good health and CMV-seropositive. Input material: PBMCs. The DNA for the CDR3 is TGTGCCAGCAGTTTAGTCAGGGGCTCAGCTGGCTACACCTTC. It specifies CASSLVRGSAGYTF.